Listed below are T cell receptor beta chains from one sample, sequenced in a study of regulatory T cells in long-lasting Graves disease. One entry per CDR3 protein results from TCRdb running MiXCR on the multiplex PCR reads. Found here are 500,000 to 700,000 distinct CDR3 sequences, 16% of them singletons; the top ten hold around 19%. The same sample was also studied in work on T cells in Graves' hyperthyroidism and ophthalmopathy.

This sample comprised peripheral blood mononuclear cells (PBMCs), obtained at new diagnosis, from a patient treated with antithyroid drugs. These TCRs come from a woman younger than 45 with Graves disease. Each CDR3 is given with its conserved first and last residue. The D gene is left open where the match is weak. For some rows the clone size is stated as once, few or many, or as a class when expanded; others skip it.

size	V	D	J	CDR3	DNA
many	TRBV2	TRBD1	TRBJ2-5	CASQKQGDSKETQYF	TGTGCCTCCCAGAAACAGGGGGACAGCAAAGAGACCCAGTACTTC
many	TRBV7-9	NA	TRBJ2-1	CASSLTVYNEQFF	TGTGCCAGCAGCTTAACCGTCTACAATGAGCAGTTCTTC
many	TRBV20-1	TRBD2	TRBJ2-5	CSATNGLAEETQYF	TGCAGTGCTACAAACGGGCTAGCGGAAGAGACCCAGTACTTC
NA	TRBV4-1	TRBD1	TRBJ1-1	CASSQVVLKGQGNTEAFF	TGCGCCAGCAGCCAAGTGGTTTTAAAAGGACAGGGGAACACTGAAGCTTTCTTT
many	TRBV29-1	NA	TRBJ2-7	CSGMSGPYEQYF	TGCAGCGGTATGAGCGGCCCCTACGAGCAGTACTTC
many	TRBV19	TRBD1	TRBJ1-5	CASRMDRSGQPQHF	TGTGCCAGTAGGATGGACAGGTCGGGGCAGCCCCAGCATTTT
NA	TRBV3-1	TRBD2	TRBJ2-4	CASSQGLAGIAKNIQYF	TGTGCCAGCAGCCAAGGACTAGCGGGAATAGCCAAAAACATTCAGTACTTC
NA	TRBV20-1	NA	TRBJ2-5	CSARDNRLPQETQYF	TGCAGTGCTAGAGATAATAGACTCCCACAAGAGACCCAGTACTTC
many	TRBV6-1	TRBD2	TRBJ2-1	CASRIRGRTSGRANEQFF	TGTGCCAGCAGGATCCGGGGGAGGACTAGCGGGAGGGCCAATGAGCAGTTCTTC
few	TRBV11-2	NA	TRBJ2-7	CASSLVGVTYEQYF	TGTGCCAGCAGCTTAGTCGGAGTTACCTACGAGCAGTACTTC
NA	TRBV6-1	TRBD2	TRBJ2-5	CASRGRGGEETQYF	TGTGCCAGCAGAGGACGGGGGGGGGAAGAGACCCAGTACTTC
many	TRBV6-1	NA	TRBJ1-3	CASTGTAGNTIYF	TGTGCCAGCACCGGGACGGCTGGAAACACCATATATTTT
many	TRBV7-3	TRBD1	TRBJ1-1	CASSLRGLNTEAFF	TGTGCCAGCAGCCTCAGGGGGCTGAACACTGAAGCTTTCTTT
NA	TRBV24-1	NA	TRBJ1-1	CATSDPLRGAFF	TGTGCCACCAGTGATCCTCTGAGGGGAGCTTTCTTT
NA	TRBV28	NA	TRBJ1-6	CASSFLGDSPLHF	TGTGCCAGCAGTTTTCTGGGGGATTCACCCCTCCACTTT
few	TRBV20-1	TRBD1	TRBJ1-1	CSARDEGQPNTEAFF	TGCAGTGCTAGAGATGAGGGACAGCCGAACACTGAAGCTTTCTTT
few	TRBV19	TRBD1	TRBJ1-2	CASNAGTAFSSTF	TGTGCCAGTAATGCCGGGACAGCCTTTTCGTCCACCTTC
many	TRBV11-2	NA	TRBJ2-7	CASSLVTAFLYEQYF	TGTGCCAGCAGCTTAGTAACTGCCTTTCTCTACGAGCAGTACTTC